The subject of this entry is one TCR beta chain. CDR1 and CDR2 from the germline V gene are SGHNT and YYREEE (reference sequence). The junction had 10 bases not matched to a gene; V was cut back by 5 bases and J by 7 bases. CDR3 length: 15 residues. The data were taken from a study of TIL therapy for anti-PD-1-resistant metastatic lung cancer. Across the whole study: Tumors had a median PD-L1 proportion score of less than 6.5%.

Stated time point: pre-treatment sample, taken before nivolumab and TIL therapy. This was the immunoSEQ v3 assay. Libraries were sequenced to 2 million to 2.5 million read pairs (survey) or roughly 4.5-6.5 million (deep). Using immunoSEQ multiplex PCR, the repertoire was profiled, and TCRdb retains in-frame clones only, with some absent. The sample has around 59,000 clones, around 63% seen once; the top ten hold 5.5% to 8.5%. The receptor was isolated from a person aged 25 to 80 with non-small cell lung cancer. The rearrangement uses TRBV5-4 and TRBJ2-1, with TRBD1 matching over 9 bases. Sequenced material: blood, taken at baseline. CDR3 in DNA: TGTGCCAGCAGGGACGGACAGGGGAAGGGGAATGAGCAGTTCTTC. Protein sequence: CASRDGQGKGNEQFF.